Listed here are 30 T cell receptor beta chains from one sample, sequenced in a study of response to subunit inactivated influenza vaccine. TCRdb processed the RT-PCR reads anew with MiXCR; each CDR3 protein has one entry. The sample lists 600,000 to 850,000 distinct CDR3 sequences; 14% were seen once. The sequences come from PBMCs from blood, collected roughly 2 weeks before vaccination. All receptors come from a man aged 45-65 years who received an inactivated influenza vaccine.

A few counts support this clonotype. V is TRBV9 and J is TRBJ2-6; D perhaps matches TRBD1 (5 bases). Germline CDR1 is SGDLS and CDR2 is YYNGEE. The V gene lost 5 bases and the J gene lost 10 bases, with 7 bases spanning the gap. This CDR3 is built from 11 residues. CDR3 sequence: CASRTANVLTF. The CDR3 nucleotides are TGTGCCAGCAGGACAGCAAACGTCCTGACTTTC.

The chain carries TRBV20-1 and TRBJ2-1, with 12 bases fitting TRBD2. The CDR3 has 16 amino acids. CDR1 is DFQATT and CDR2 is SNEGSKA in the germline V gene (reference sequence). The J segment lost 5 bases and the V segment lost 7 bases, leaving 12 bases of the junction unmatched. The CDR3 coding sequence is TGCAGTGTTGCGGGGGCTAGCGGGAGGGCCGACAATGAGCAGTTCTTC. Translation gives CSVAGASGRADNEQFF.

V and J are TRBV6-1 and TRBJ2-1; weak D call: TRBD1 (6 bases). This CDR3 comprises 15 residues. Between the trimmed V and J ends, which lost 4 bases and 6 bases, there was a span of 16 bases. CDR1 is MNHNS and CDR2 is SASEGT in the germline V gene. The CDR3 protein is CASSASYLQGNEQFF. DNA for the CDR3: TGTGCCAGCAGTGCCAGTTACTTACAGGGCAATGAGCAGTTCTTC.

This clonotype appeared a few times. The V gene is TRBV4-2, the J gene TRBJ2-7; 14 bases are shared with TRBD2. This CDR3 region has 16 residues. Trimming cost V 4 bases and J 7 bases; bases outside gene matches: 9. Germline-derived CDR1 and CDR2 are LGHNA and YNFKEQ. Here the CDR3 reads CASSPGTSGSIGEQYF. DNA of the CDR3: TGTGCCAGCAGCCCCGGGACTAGCGGGAGTATAGGGGAGCAGTACTTC.

The rearrangement links TRBV29-1 to TRBJ2-7; 10 bases align to TRBD1. Germline-derived CDR1 and CDR2 are SQVTM and ANQGSEA. V lost 7 bases to trimming and J lost 3 bases; unmatched junction nucleotides: 21. The CDR3 has 18 amino acids. CDR3 residues: CSAFLLSGTGEAYYEQYF. The CDR3 DNA reads as TGCAGCGCCTTCCTATTATCCGGGACAGGGGAGGCCTACTACGAGCAGTACTTC.

J is TRBJ1-5 and V is TRBV20-1; D is undetermined. V was pared by 1 base and J by 3 bases, with 10 bases between. The CDR3 extends over 14 amino acids. In germline, CDR1 is DFQATT, CDR2 SNEGSKA (reference sequence). CDR3 sequence (DNA): TGCAGTGCTAGAGTCCCAGGAAACAATCAGCCCCAGCATTTT. Translated: CSARVPGNNQPQHF.

V usage is TRBV2 and J usage is TRBJ2-7; 11 bases align to TRBD2. CDR3 size: 14 residues. Trimming cost V 6 bases and J 4 bases; bases outside gene matches: 5. The germline V gene has CDR1 SNHLY and CDR2 FYNNEI. The CDR3 nucleotides are TGTGCCAGCAGGGCTAGCGGGGGGCTATACGAGCAGTACTTC. This translates into CASRASGGLYEQYF.

This clonotype appeared once. The chain recombines TRBV6-1 with TRBJ2-1, with 11 positions matching TRBD2. Unmatched junction bases numbered 10, after V lost 5 bases and J lost 10 bases. This CDR3 spans 15 amino acids. CDR1 is MNHNS, CDR2 SASEGT, per germline. The CDR3 reads CASSHSLAGVAEQFF. The CDR3 bases are TGTGCCAGCAGTCATTCACTAGCGGGGGTAGCGGAGCAGTTCTTC.

The rearrangement joins TRBV5-5 to TRBJ2-2; tentatively, D is TRBD1 (5 bases). CDR1 and CDR2 (germline): SGHKS, YYEKEE (reference sequence). The CDR3 is made up of 13 amino acids. Trimming left V 8 bases short and J 2 bases short, with 10 bases between. Here the CDR3 reads CASVDSNTGELFF. CDR3 coding DNA: TGTGCCAGTGTTGACAGCAACACCGGGGAGCTGTTTTTT. Looking up the rest from reference TRBV5-5 and TRBJ2-2 gives the full variable domain: DAGVTQSPTHLIKTRGQQVTLRCSPISGHKSVSWYQQVLGQGPQFIFQYYEKEERGRGNFPDRFSARQFPNYSSELNVNALLLGDSALYLCASVDSNTGELFFGEGSRLTVL.

The sample holds a few counts of this clonotype. The CDR3 bases are TGTGCCATCACCCATAGCGGGGTAGGCAATGAGCAGTTCTTC. Protein sequence: CAITHSGVGNEQFF. The rearrangement joins TRBV10-3 to TRBJ2-1, with 8 nucleotides matching TRBD2. CDR1 and CDR2 (germline): ENHRY, SYGVKD. The CDR3 extends over 14 amino acids. V trimming: 7 bases; J trimming: 6 bases; junction bases outside the gene matches: 8.

The sample holds a few counts of this clonotype. The CDR3 coding sequence is TGTGCCAGCAGCTTACAGCCCAGGGGGACCACCGGGGAGCTGTTTTTT. As protein: CASSLQPRGTTGELFF. The chain employs TRBV7-2 and TRBJ2-2; 7 bases line up with TRBD1. Germline V gives CDR1 SGHTA, CDR2 FQGNSA. V dropped 2 bases and J dropped 4; count of bases not matched to a gene: 7. This CDR3 is built from 16 residues.

This clonotype was recorded a few times. V is TRBV29-1 and J is TRBJ2-3; a possible D gene is TRBD1 (7 bases). Germline V lookup: CDR1 SQVTM, CDR2 ANQGSEA. V was cut by 4 bases and J by 3 bases, with 14 bases left in between. The CDR3 has 14 residues. The CDR3 reads CSVARGAGTDTQYF. In DNA, the CDR3 is TGCAGCGTTGCCAGGGGGGCAGGTACAGATACGCAGTATTTT.

The chain combines TRBV29-1 with TRBJ2-5, with D perhaps matching TRBD2 (7 bases). The ends were cut back, 6 bases at V and 2 bases at J, with 13 bases in the middle. The CDR3 spans 13 residues. Germline V gene lookup returns CDR1 SQVTM and CDR2 ANQGSEA. The CDR3 bases are TGCAGCGTGAGGGGGGGGACTCAAGAGACCCAGTACTTC. It is translated as CSVRGGTQETQYF.

The V and J genes are TRBV9 and TRBJ2-7, with TRBD2 matching over 7 bases. V gave up 4 bases and J gave up 3 bases; unmatched junction bases: 7. The CDR3 spans 14 residues. Germline assignment: CDR1 SGDLS and CDR2 YYNGEE. CDR3 sequence (DNA): TGTGCCAGCAGCTCACGGGGGGACGGCTACGAGCAGTACTTC. It specifies CASSSRGDGYEQYF.

This clonotype appeared a few times. The chain uses TRBV5-5 and TRBJ2-5, with D perhaps TRBD1 or TRBD2 (5 bases each). Germline CDR1 reads SGHKS; CDR2 reads YYEKEE (reference sequence). Trimming removed 5 bases from V and 2 bases from J, with 13 bases in between. The CDR3 sequence is 14 residues long. In DNA, the CDR3 is TGTGCCAGCAGGTGGGGGACCCCACAAGAGACCCAGTACTTC. It codes for CASRWGTPQETQYF.

The CDR3 protein is CSVDPLAGGYNEQFF. The DNA of the CDR3 is TGCAGCGTTGACCCCCTAGCGGGAGGGTACAATGAGCAGTTCTTC. This rearrangement joins TRBV29-1 to TRBJ2-1; TRBD2 agrees at 12 bases. Germline V CDR1 and CDR2: SQVTM, ANQGSEA. V shed 3 bases and J 4 bases; nucleotides not matched to a gene: 4. The CDR3 sequence is 15 residues long.

The rearrangement links TRBV19 to TRBJ2-3; TRBD2 is a possible D gene (6 bases). The germline CDR1 and CDR2 sequences are LNHDA and SQIVND (reference sequence). The CDR3 contains 13 residues. V gave up 9 bases and J gave up 3 bases, with 13 bases separating them. The CDR3 DNA follows: TGTGCCAGCCAATGGCGGGGTACAGATACGCAGTATTTT. Translating gives CASQWRGTDTQYF.

This clonotype was recorded many times. V and J are TRBV12-3 or TRBV12-4 and TRBJ1-2; a possible D gene is TRBD1 (5 bases). Trimming took off 3 bases at V and 5 bases at J, with 10 bases between the two ends. The CDR3 extends over 13 amino acids. The CDR3 DNA reads TGTGCCAGCAGTTTTCCCCGGGGGTATGGCTACACCTTC. This sequence encodes CASSFPRGYGYTF.

The V gene is TRBV18, the J gene TRBJ1-2; D uncertain. From germline, CDR1 is KGHSH and CDR2 LQKENI. Trimming removed 6 bases from V and 3 bases from J, with 11 bases in between. CDR3 length: 13 amino acids. The CDR3 bases are TGTGCCAGCTCTCCGGCAAGGGACTATGGCTACACCTTC. Protein product: CASSPARDYGYTF.

This clonotype appeared many times. The rearrangement joins TRBV29-1 to TRBJ1-1; D might be TRBD1 (5 bases). Looked up from germline, CDR1 is SQVTM and CDR2 is ANQGSEA. V lost 1 base, J lost 5 bases, and 11 bases lay in between. The CDR3 loop spans 13 amino acids. The CDR3 coding sequence is TGCAGCGTTGAAGGACAGCCGGGGACTGAAGCTTTCTTT. Amino acids: CSVEGQPGTEAFF.

In this sample, this clonotype turned up many times. The V call is TRBV24-1, the J call TRBJ2-5, with D possibly matching TRBD1 (5 bases). CDR3 length: 11 amino acids. Deletions cut 9 bases from V and 4 bases from J, with 8 bases between. Germline assignment: CDR1 KGHDR and CDR2 SFDVKD. In DNA, the CDR3 is TGTGCCACCGCGCAGGGAGAGACCCAGTACTTC. It codes for CATAQGETQYF.

The chain has TRBV5-1 and TRBJ2-2; no firm D call. Germline assignment: CDR1 SGHRS and CDR2 YFSETQ. CDR3 size: 15 residues. Deletions cut 0 bases from V and 0 bases from J, with 6 bases between. CDR3 loop: CASSLESTNTGELFF. The CDR3 DNA reads TGCGCCAGCAGCTTGGAGTCCACGAACACCGGGGAGCTGTTTTTT.

Only one count was recorded for this clonotype. The chain recombines TRBV7-3 with TRBJ2-2; no firm D call. Germline values: CDR1 SGHTA, CDR2 FQGTGA. This CDR3 spans 13 amino acids. V shed 5 bases and J shed 6 bases, with 10 bases lying between them. CDR3 sequence (DNA): TGTGCCAGCAGCGTCCCCGCAGCCGGGGAGCTGTTTTTT. This sequence encodes CASSVPAAGELFF.

Details on this clonotype: This clone may be a read error of a much larger clone one base away. The chain combines TRBV9 with TRBJ2-2, with D uncertain. This CDR3 spans 12 amino acids. Germline CDR1 is SGDLS and CDR2 is YYNGEE. V lost 0 bases and J 7 bases, leaving 4 bases between the germline ends. CDR3 DNA sequence: TGTGCCAGCAGCGTAGTAATCGGGGAGCTGTTTTTT. As protein: CASSVVIGELFF.

The chain joins TRBV6-1 to TRBJ1-1, with a weak D call TRBD1 (6 bases). Germline V gene lookup returns CDR1 MNHNS and CDR2 SASEGT. V shed 5 bases and J shed 4 bases, with 14 bases lying between them. The CDR3 consists of 14 residues. The CDR3 DNA reads TGTGCCAGCAGTACCAGGGGATGGGGCACTGAAGCTTTCTTT. The encoded protein is CASSTRGWGTEAFF.

This chain links TRBV6-1 with TRBJ2-7, with 14 bases that match TRBD2. The CDR3 covers 13 residues. Germline CDR1 and CDR2: MNHNS and SASEGT. Losses at the gene ends were 5 bases for V and 7 bases for J; bases not matched to a gene: 1. CDR3 residues: CASSRTSGREQYF. As DNA, the CDR3 is TGTGCCAGCAGTCGGACTAGCGGGAGGGAGCAGTACTTC.

The chain couples TRBV20-1 to TRBJ2-7; D remains unclear. Germline loops: CDR1 DFQATT, CDR2 SNEGSKA (reference sequence). The CDR3 extends over 14 amino acids. V was clipped by 6 bases and J by 0 bases, with 15 bases between them. The CDR3 bases are TGCAGTGCCCATGAGCCCTCGAGCTCCTACGAGCAGTACTTC. The encoded protein is CSAHEPSSSYEQYF.

This chain joins TRBV4-3 and TRBJ2-6; D not certain. CDR3 length equals 14 residues. The ends were cut back, 2 bases at V and 2 bases at J, with 4 bases in the middle. Germline V gene data show CDR1 as LGHNA and CDR2 as YSLEER. The CDR3 is CASSQTAGANVLTF. CDR3 bases: TGCGCCAGCAGCCAAACAGCTGGGGCCAACGTCCTGACTTTC.

About this clonotype: A read error is possible here, since a much larger clone lies one base away. The rearrangement uses TRBV20-1 and TRBJ2-5; D is possibly TRBD2 (6 bases). Germline CDR1 is DFQATT and CDR2 is SNEGSKA (reference sequence). The CDR3 has 15 amino acids. CDR3 in amino acids: CSARDEGRTGETHYF. The CDR3 bases are TGCAGTGCTAGAGACGAAGGGAGGACGGGAGAGACCCACTACTTC.

This clonotype was found many times. The J gene is TRBJ2-1, the V gene TRBV29-1; D perhaps matches TRBD2 (6 bases). This CDR3 has 15 amino acids. V lost 3 bases, J lost 1 base, and 13 bases lay in between. The germline V gene has CDR1 SQVTM and CDR2 ANQGSEA. CDR3: CSVEIGGWSYNEQFF. The CDR3 DNA is TGCAGCGTTGAGATTGGAGGGTGGTCCTACAATGAGCAGTTCTTC.